This TCR beta chain was captured in a study of blood T cell repertoires in COVID-19. Looking at the study overall: Material from acute and convalescent COVID-19 was sourced from the United States, Italy and Spain. Sources were T cells, B-cell-depleted T cells, or PBMCs; the material itself was cDNA or gDNA.

In the source study's methods: Estimates of nucleated cell counts were drawn from the amplification of reference gene primers. The table came from immunoSEQ multiplex PCR; TCRdb's copy has only in-frame clones and leaves some out. The DNA gave D and trimming, while V, J and clone size come from that table. Of 350,000 to 500,000 clones in the sample, roughly 90% were seen once. The Seattle site enrolled patients during active infection and followed them longitudinally. Trimming took 5 bases from V and 1 from J, leaving 15 bases between them. Germline-derived CDR1 and CDR2 are SGHAT and FQNNGV. The CDR3 sequence is 15 residues long.

Specimen: peripheral blood. This TCR was recovered from a man younger than 35 with COVID-19, enrolled during active disease. V and J are TRBV11-2 and TRBJ2-7, with a tentative D call TRBD2 (6 bases). The CDR3 loop is CASSLWGDSSYEQYF. CDR3 DNA sequence: TGTGCCAGCAGCCTTTGGGGGGACTCGTCCTACGAGCAGTACTTC.